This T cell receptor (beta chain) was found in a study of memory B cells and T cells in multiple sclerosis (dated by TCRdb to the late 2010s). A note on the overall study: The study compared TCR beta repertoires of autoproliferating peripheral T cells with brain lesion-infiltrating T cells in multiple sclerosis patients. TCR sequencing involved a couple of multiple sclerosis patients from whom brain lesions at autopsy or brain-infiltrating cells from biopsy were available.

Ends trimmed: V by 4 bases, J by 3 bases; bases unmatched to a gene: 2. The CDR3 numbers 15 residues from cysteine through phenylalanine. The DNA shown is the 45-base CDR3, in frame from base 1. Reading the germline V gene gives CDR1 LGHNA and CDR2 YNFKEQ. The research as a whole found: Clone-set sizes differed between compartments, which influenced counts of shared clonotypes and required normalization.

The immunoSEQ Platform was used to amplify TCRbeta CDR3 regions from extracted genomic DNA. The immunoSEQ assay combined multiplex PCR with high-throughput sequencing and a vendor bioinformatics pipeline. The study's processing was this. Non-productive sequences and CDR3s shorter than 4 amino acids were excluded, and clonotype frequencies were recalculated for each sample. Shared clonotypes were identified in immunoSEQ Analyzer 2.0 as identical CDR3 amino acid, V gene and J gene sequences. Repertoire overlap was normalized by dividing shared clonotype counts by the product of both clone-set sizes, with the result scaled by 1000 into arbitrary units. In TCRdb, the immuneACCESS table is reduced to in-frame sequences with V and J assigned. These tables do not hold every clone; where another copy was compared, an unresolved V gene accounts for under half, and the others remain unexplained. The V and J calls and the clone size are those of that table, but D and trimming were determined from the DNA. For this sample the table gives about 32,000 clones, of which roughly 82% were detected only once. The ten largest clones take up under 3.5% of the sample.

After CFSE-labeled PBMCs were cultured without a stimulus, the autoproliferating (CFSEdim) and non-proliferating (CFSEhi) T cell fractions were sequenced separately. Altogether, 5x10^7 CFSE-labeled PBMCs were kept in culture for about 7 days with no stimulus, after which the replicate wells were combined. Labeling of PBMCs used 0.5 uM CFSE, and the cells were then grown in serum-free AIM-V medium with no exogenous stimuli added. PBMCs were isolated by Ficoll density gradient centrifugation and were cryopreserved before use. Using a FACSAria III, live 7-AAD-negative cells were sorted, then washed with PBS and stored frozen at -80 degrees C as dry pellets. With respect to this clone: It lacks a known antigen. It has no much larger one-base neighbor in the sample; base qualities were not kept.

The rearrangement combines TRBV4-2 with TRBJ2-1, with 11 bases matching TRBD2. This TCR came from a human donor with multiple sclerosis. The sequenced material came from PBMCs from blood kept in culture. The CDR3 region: CASSPGTSGYNEQFF. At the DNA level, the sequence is TGTGCCAGCAGCCCTGGGACTAGCGGCTACAATGAGCAGTTCTTC.